The 12 T cell receptor beta chains in this list originate from one sample, sequenced in a study of blood T cell dynamics during melanoma immunotherapy. Data came from immunoSEQ multiplex PCR; TCRdb stores just in-frame clones and leaves some out. In the table there are thousands of clones, 87% of which are singletons. Time point in this sample: week 3, after first cycle of checkpoint inhibitor. The material was blood, obtained from a patient treated with checkpoint blockade. The receptors come from a human donor with melanoma.

The chain recombines TRBV18 with TRBJ2-5; a possible D gene is TRBD1 (6 bases). Per germline, CDR1 KGHSH and CDR2 LQKENI. V dropped 4 bases and J dropped 3 bases, with 9 bases sitting between them. The CDR3 contains 13 residues. The CDR3 reads CASSRGQEETQYF. CDR3 sequence (DNA): TGTGCCAGCTCACGGGGACAAGAAGAGACCCAGTACTTC.

The J gene is TRBJ1-1, the V gene TRBV5-1, with a tentative D call TRBD1 (5 bases). V gave up 4 bases and J gave up 4 bases, with 14 bases separating them. The CDR3 is 14 amino acids. The V gene's germline CDR1 is SGHRS and CDR2 YFSETQ. CDR3 nucleotide sequence: TGCGCCAGCAGCCGGGACGGGGACGGCACTGAAGCTTTCTTT. This translates into CASSRDGDGTEAFF.

The chain joins TRBV6-1 to TRBJ1-5, with D unresolved. Germline V gene data show CDR1 as MNHNS and CDR2 as SASEGT. V gave up 3 bases and J gave up 0 bases, with 6 bases separating them. The CDR3 covers 14 residues. CDR3 coding DNA: TGTGCCAGCAGTGATCCTTATAGCAATCAGCCCCAGCATTTT. It encodes CASSDPYSNQPQHF.

CDR3 sequence (DNA): TGTGCCAGCAGTGAGGACAGGGACGAGCAGTACTTC. This sequence encodes CASSEDRDEQYF. The V call is TRBV11-2, the J call TRBJ2-5; 8 nucleotides match TRBD1. The J call is doubtful: the DNA matches TRBJ2-7 better. Germline values: CDR1 SGHAT, CDR2 FQNNGV. CDR3 length equals 12 residues.

V usage is TRBV10-3 and J usage is TRBJ1-5; possibly TRBD1 for D (6 bases). Trimming removed 7 bases at V and 3 bases at J, with 19 bases between. Germline V lookup: CDR1 ENHRY, CDR2 SYGVKD. The CDR3 is made up of 16 amino acids. This CDR3 is CAIKEGLGGHNQPQHF. For the CDR3, the DNA is TGTGCCATCAAGGAGGGTCTGGGGGGCCACAATCAGCCCCAGCATTTT.

The chain is built from TRBV11-2 and TRBJ1-1; D not certain. V was clipped by 5 bases and J by 7 bases, with 17 bases between them. Germline loops: CDR1 SGHAT, CDR2 FQNNGV. This CDR3 has 14 amino acids. CDR3 in DNA: TGTGCCAGCAGCCTGCATGGGGAGACGAGTGAAGCTTTCTTT. Its translation is CASSLHGETSEAFF.

The rearrangement uses TRBV6-5 and TRBJ1-6; possible D gene TRBD1, 5 bases. CDR3 length: 13 amino acids. V was pared by 3 bases and J by 8 bases, with 8 bases between. Germline-derived CDR1 and CDR2 are MNHEY and SVGAGI. The CDR3 DNA sequence: TGTGCCAGCAGTTATCCGGGGGATTCACCCCTCCACTTT. Protein sequence: CASSYPGDSPLHF.

The gene calls are TRBV14 and TRBJ1-6; D uncertain. V was clipped by 0 bases and J by 7 bases, with 7 bases between them. Germline assignment: CDR1 SGHDN and CDR2 FVKESK. The CDR3 is made up of 14 amino acids. CDR3 coding DNA: TGTGCCAGCAGCCAAGAAGGAGGAAATTCACCCCTCCACTTT. Translated, it gives CASSQEGGNSPLHF.

The sample holds a few counts of this clone. The J gene is TRBJ2-2, the V gene TRBV19; no clear D gene. The CDR3 is 12 residues long. CDR1 is LNHDA, CDR2 SQIVND, per germline (reference sequence). V lost 7 bases to trimming and J lost 5 bases, with 8 bases between them. Written as DNA, the CDR3 is TGTGCCAGTACCTTTGGGACCGGGGAGCTGTTTTTT. The encoded protein is CASTFGTGELFF.

The V gene is TRBV5-1, the J gene TRBJ2-1; 15 bases line up with TRBD2. Germline values: CDR1 SGHRS, CDR2 YFSETQ. The CDR3 is 15 amino acids. Trimming at V came to 3 bases and at J to 10 bases, leaving 5 bases not matched to a gene. DNA of the CDR3: TGCGCCAGCAGCTCGGGACTAGCGGGGGGCGGGGAGCAGTTCTTC. Translation gives CASSSGLAGGGEQFF.

The V and J genes are TRBV7-4 and TRBJ1-2; D is unclear. Trimming removed 1 base at V and 9 bases at J, with 9 bases between. Germline lookup yields CDR1 SGHVT and CDR2 SQSDAQ. The CDR3 sequence is 12 residues long. The CDR3 region has the DNA TGTGCCAGCAGCTTAGGGGCTGGGAGCTACACCTTC. It translates to CASSLGAGSYTF.

This clone has only one observation. The J gene is TRBJ1-4, the V gene TRBV9; 7 bases are shared with TRBD1. CDR3 length: 15 amino acids. The V segment lost 4 bases and the J segment 7 bases; nucleotides outside the gene matches: 10. Germline V CDR1 and CDR2: SGDLS, YYNGEE. The CDR3: CASSSRTGVGEKLFF. The CDR3 bases are TGTGCCAGCAGCTCCCGAACAGGGGTAGGTGAAAAACTGTTTTTT.